This passage covers 3 T cell receptor beta chains from one sample sequenced in a study of OX40 agonist ivuxolimab in advanced cancers. The library was produced with the immunoSEQ multiplex PCR assay. TCRdb mirrors the immuneACCESS table, restricted to in-frame sequences. Some clones are absent from its copies; in checked studies, under half trace to an unresolved V gene, and the reason for the others is unknown. This sample lists about 10,000 clones; about three quarters were detected once. Over 25% of the sample belongs to the ten largest clones. Sample: CD4+ or CD8+ T cells sorted from blood, taken in a trial of the OX40 agonist ivuxolimab. The receptors here all came from an adult with an advanced solid tumor such as melanoma, head and neck, liver or kidney cancer.

The genes are TRBV2 and TRBJ1-1; 8 positions agree with TRBD1. V lost 4 bases, J lost 7 bases, and 11 bases stayed unmatched. The CDR3 spans 15 residues. Looked up from germline, CDR1 is SNHLY and CDR2 is FYNNEI. DNA for the CDR3: TGTGCCAGCAGTGGACGGGACAGGAGTGTCTATGAAGCTTTCTTT. Protein sequence: CASSGRDRSVYEAFF.

The J gene is TRBJ2-1, the V gene TRBV27, with D hard to call. Trimming took 5 bases from V and 5 from J, leaving 13 bases between them. Germline CDR1 and CDR2: MNHEY and SMNVEV (reference sequence). The CDR3 is made up of 14 amino acids. The CDR3, as DNA: TGTGCCAGCAGTAAGATCGAGTGGGACAATGAGCAGTTCTTC. It codes for CASSKIEWDNEQFF.

The chain recombines TRBV28 with TRBJ2-3, with D hard to call. Trimming took off 2 bases at V and 6 bases at J, with 12 bases between the two ends. There are 14 residues in the CDR3. Germline V lookup: CDR1 MDHEN, CDR2 SYDVKM. The CDR3 protein is CASSLGGSRDTQYF. In nucleotides, the CDR3 is TGTGCCAGCAGTTTAGGCGGATCCCGTGATACGCAGTATTTT.